The following is a T cell receptor (beta chain) sequence with its context. This specimen comes from a study of blood T cell repertoires in COVID-19. The length of the CDR3 is 14 residues. Looked up from germline, CDR1 is KGHDR and CDR2 is SFDVKD. With V trimmed by 4 bases and J by 4 bases, 2 bases remained unmatched. The assay was immunoSEQ multiplex PCR, and TCRdb's table has in-frame clones only and misses some. The sample lists 80,000 to 100,000 clones; 65% to 90% were seen once. This clonotype originated in a man aged 70-80 years with active or convalescent COVID-19. V usage is TRBV24-1 and J usage is TRBJ2-7; TRBD1 matches 11 bases. Specimen: peripheral blood. The CDR3 spells CATSEDRGLYEQYF. The CDR3, as DNA: TGTGCCACCAGTGAGGACAGGGGGCTGTACGAGCAGTACTTC.